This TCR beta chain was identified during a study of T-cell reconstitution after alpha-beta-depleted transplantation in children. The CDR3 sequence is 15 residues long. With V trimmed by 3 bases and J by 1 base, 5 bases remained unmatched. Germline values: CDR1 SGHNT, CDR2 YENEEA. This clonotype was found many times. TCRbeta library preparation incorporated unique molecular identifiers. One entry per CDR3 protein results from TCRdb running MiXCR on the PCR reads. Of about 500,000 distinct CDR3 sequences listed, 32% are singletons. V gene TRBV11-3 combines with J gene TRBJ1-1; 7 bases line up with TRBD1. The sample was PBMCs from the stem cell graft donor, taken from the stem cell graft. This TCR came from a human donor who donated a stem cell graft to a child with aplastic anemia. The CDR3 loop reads CASSFGRTGNTEAFF. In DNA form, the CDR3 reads TGTGCCAGCAGCTTCGGACGGACAGGGAACACTGAAGCTTTCTTT. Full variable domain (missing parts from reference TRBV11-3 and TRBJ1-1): EAGVVQSPRYKIIEKKQPVAFWCNPISGHNTLYWYLQNLGQGPELLIRYENEEAVDDSQLPKDRFSAERLKGVDSTLKIQPAELGDSAVYLCASSFGRTGNTEAFFGQGTRLTVV.